The table lists the clone carrying this T cell receptor (beta chain) with many counts. Its antigen is not identified. MiXCR was run by TCRdb on the 5' RACE reads, yielding one entry per CDR3 protein. Counted here are approximately 70,000 distinct CDR3 sequences, 10% occurring once; the ten biggest clones make up approximately 9.6%. The record originates from a study of neurological immune-mediated disorders. Study-wide results and limits: The absence of any CDR3 amino acid sequence shared by expanded clones across subjects suggests that repertoires were private in all groups.

CDR1 and CDR2 (germline): PRHDT, FYEKMQ (reference sequence). Deletions cut 2 bases from V and 2 bases from J, with 13 bases between. The CDR3 extends over 15 amino acids. Time point specified: longitudinal time-point 1 (baseline). Sequenced: PBMCs. The chain uses TRBV13 and TRBJ2-7, with D possibly matching TRBD2 (6 bases). This clonotype was obtained from a man aged 25 to 40 in good health. In DNA, the CDR3 is TGTGCCAGCAGCTTATTCGGGACTGGTCCCTACGAGCAGTACTTC. It specifies CASSLFGTGPYEQYF.